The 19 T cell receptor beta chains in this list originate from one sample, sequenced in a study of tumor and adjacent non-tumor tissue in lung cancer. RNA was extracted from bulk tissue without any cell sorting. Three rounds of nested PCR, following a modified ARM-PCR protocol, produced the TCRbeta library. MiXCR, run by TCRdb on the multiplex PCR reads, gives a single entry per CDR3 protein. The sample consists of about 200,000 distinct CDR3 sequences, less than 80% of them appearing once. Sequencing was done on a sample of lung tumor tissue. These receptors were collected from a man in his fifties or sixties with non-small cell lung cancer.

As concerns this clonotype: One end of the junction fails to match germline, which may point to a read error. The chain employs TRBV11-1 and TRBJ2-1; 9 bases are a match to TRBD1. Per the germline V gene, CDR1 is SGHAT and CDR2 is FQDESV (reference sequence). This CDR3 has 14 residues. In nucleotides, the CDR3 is TGTGTCAGCAGTCGGGACAGGGCGGGGGATGAGCAGTTCTTC. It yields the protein CVSSRDRAGDEQFF.

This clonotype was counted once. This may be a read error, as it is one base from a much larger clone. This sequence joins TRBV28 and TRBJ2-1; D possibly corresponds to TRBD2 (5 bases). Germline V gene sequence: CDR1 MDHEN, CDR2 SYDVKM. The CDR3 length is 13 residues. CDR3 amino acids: CVSSSALGNEQFF. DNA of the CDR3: TGTGTCAGCAGTAGCGCCCTAGGCAATGAGCAGTTCTTC.

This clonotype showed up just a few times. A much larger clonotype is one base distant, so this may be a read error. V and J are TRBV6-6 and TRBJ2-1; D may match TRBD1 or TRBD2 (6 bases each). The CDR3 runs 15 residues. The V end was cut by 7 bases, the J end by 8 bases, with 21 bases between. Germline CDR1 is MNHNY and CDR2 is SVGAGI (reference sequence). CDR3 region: CASTLEQGGFDEQFF. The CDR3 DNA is TGTGCCAGCACCCTCGAACAGGGAGGTTTTGATGAGCAGTTCTTC.

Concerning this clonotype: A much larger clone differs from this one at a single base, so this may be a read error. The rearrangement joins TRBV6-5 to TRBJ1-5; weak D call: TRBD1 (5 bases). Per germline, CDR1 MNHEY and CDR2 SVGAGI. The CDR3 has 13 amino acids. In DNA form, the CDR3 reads TGTGCCAGCAGTCGACAGCTAAATCAGCCCCGGCATTTT. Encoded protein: CASSRQLNQPRHF.

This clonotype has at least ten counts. The CDR3 sequence: CASEGTNTGELFF. DNA of the CDR3: TGTGCCAGCGAAGGCACGAACACCGGGGAGCTGTTTTTT. This chain joins TRBV11-2 and TRBJ2-2; D ambiguous. Germline V CDR1 and CDR2: SGHAT, FQNNGV. Trimming shortened V by 8 bases and J by 0 bases, and 7 bases separated the two germline ends. The length of the CDR3 is 13 residues.

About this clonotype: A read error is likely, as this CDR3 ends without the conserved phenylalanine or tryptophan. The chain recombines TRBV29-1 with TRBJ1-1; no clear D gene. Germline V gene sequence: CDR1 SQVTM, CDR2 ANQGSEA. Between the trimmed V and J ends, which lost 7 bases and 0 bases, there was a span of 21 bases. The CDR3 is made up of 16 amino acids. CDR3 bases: TGCAGCGCCTCCACGGGCCACGCATCCATGAACACTGAAGCTTTCTTG. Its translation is CSASTGHASMNTEAFL.

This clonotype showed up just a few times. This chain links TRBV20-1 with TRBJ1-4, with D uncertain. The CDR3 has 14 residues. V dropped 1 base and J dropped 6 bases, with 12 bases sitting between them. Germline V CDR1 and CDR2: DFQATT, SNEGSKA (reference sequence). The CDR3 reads CSARARFGHEKLFF. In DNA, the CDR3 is TGCAGTGCTAGAGCACGTTTTGGACATGAAAAACTGTTTTTT.

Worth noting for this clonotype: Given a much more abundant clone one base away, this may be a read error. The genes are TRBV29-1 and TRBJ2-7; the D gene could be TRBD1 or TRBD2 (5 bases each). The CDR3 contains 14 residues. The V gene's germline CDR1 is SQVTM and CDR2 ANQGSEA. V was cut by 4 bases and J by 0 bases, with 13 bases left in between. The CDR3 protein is CSVGGAEDSYEQYF. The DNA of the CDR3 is TGCAGCGTTGGAGGGGCTGAAGACTCCTACGAGCAGTACTTC.

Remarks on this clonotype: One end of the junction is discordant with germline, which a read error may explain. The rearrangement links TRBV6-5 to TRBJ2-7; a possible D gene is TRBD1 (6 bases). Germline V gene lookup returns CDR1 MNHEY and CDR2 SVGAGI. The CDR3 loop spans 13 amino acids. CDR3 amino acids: CASSPGQTYDQHF. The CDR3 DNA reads TGTGCCAGCAGTCCTGGACAGACCTACGATCAGCACTTC.

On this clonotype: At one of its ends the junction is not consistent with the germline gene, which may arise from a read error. CDR3 amino acids: CSTRDEGRGGNQPQHF. The DNA for the CDR3 is TGCAGTACTAGAGACGAGGGCAGGGGAGGGAATCAGCCCCAGCATTTT. The J gene is TRBJ1-5, the V gene TRBV20-1, with D possibly matching TRBD1 (6 bases). Germline V gene lookup returns CDR1 DFQATT and CDR2 SNEGSKA (reference sequence). The CDR3 loop spans 16 amino acids.

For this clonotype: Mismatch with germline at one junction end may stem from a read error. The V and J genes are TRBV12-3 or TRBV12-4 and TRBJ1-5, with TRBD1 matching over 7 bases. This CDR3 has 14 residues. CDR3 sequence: CASSFRGMNQSQHF. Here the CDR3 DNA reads TGTGCCAGCAGTTTCAGGGGGATGAATCAGTCCCAGCATTTT.

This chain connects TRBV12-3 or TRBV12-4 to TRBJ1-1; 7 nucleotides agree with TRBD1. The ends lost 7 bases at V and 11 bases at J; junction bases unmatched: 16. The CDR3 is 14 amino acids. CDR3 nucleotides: TGTGCCAGCAATGGAGGGGGACAGATGTTATTTGCTTTCTTT. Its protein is CASNGGGQMLFAFF.

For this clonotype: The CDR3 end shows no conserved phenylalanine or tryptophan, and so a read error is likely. CDR3 nucleotide sequence: TGTGCCAGCAGTCCCTGGACAGGTAACGAAAGGGAGCAGTACTTA. As protein: CASSPWTGNEREQYL. The V call is TRBV11-3, the J call TRBJ2-7, with 7 bases fitting TRBD1. From germline, CDR1 is SGHNT and CDR2 YENEEA. After removal of 6 bases from V and 7 bases from J, the junction contained 15 bases not matched to a gene. The CDR3 runs to 15 residues.

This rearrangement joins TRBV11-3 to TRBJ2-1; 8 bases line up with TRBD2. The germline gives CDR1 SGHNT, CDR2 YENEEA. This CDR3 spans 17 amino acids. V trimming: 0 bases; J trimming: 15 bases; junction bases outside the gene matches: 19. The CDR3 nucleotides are TGTGCCAGCAGCTTAGAACAGGGACGAGCGGGAGATTATAAGCCGTTCTTC. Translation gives CASSLEQGRAGDYKPFF.

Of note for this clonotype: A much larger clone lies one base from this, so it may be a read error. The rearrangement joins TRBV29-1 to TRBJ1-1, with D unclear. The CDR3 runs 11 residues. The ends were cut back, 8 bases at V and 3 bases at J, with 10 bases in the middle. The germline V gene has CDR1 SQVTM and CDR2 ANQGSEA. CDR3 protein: CSLGWDTEAFF. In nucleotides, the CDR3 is TGCAGCTTGGGATGGGACACTGAAGCTTTCTTT.

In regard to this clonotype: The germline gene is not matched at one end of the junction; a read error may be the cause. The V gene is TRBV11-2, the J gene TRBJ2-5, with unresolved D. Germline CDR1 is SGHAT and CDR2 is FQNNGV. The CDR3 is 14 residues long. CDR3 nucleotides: TGTGCCAGTAGCCACGCGACGGACCAAGAAACCCAGTACTTC. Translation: CASSHATDQETQYF.

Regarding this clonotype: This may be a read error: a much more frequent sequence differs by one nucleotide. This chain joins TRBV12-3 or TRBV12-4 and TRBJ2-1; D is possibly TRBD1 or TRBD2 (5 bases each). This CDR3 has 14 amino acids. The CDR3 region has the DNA TGTGTCAGCAGCCAACCGGGACCCTGGGGTGAGCAGTTCTTC. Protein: CVSSQPGPWGEQFF.

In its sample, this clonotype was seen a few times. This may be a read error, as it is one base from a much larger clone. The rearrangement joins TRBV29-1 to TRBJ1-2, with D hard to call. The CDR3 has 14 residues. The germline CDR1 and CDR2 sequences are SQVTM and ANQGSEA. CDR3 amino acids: CSAPTGIDLPGYIF. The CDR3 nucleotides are TGCAGCGCACCAACCGGGATAGACCTGCCTGGCTACATCTTC.

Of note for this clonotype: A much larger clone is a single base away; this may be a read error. CDR3: CASSSGLSVVTDTQYF. Written as DNA, the CDR3 is TGTGCCAGCAGCTCGGGACTATCGGTCGTCACAGATACGCAGTATTTT. The rearrangement joins TRBV5-4 to TRBJ2-3; TRBD2 agrees at 7 bases. V was clipped by 3 bases and J by 2 bases; unmatched bases: 9. The CDR3 is 16 amino acids. Germline V lookup: CDR1 SGHNT, CDR2 YYREEE (reference sequence).